The 18 T cell receptor beta chains reported below all come from one sample, sequenced in a study of blood T cell repertoires in COVID-19. Produced via immunoSEQ multiplex PCR; TCRdb's table is partial and in-frame only. The sample includes over 130,000 clones, over 75% seen only once; the top ten take roughly 3.7%. The sequenced sample was PBMCs or T cells enriched from blood (not recorded which). All receptors derive from a middle-aged man in a cohort exposed to, infected with or recovered from COVID-19 (not recorded which).

The rearrangement joins TRBV19 to TRBJ2-7; 10 bases match TRBD1. V dropped 5 bases and J dropped 7; count of bases not matched to a gene: 11. Germline CDR1 reads LNHDA; CDR2 reads SQIVND (reference sequence). CDR3 length equals 15 residues. CDR3 loop: CASSEAGTGAGEQYF. The CDR3 bases are TGTGCCAGTAGTGAAGCCGGGACAGGGGCTGGAGAGCAGTACTTC.

The chain uses TRBV28 and TRBJ1-3; D might be TRBD1 (5 bases). CDR3 size: 16 residues. CDR1 MDHEN and CDR2 SYDVKM come from the germline V gene. The V gene lost 5 bases and the J gene lost 0 bases, with 14 bases spanning the gap. CDR3 sequence (DNA): TGTGCCAGCAGTAGAGCAGGGTATAACTCTGGAAACACCATATATTTT. Protein product: CASSRAGYNSGNTIYF.

The DNA for the CDR3 is TGTGCCAGCAGCTTGTTCCACACAGATACGCAGTATTTT. Translated: CASSLFHTDTQYF. V and J are TRBV5-4 and TRBJ2-3; no clear D gene. CDR1 is SGHNT and CDR2 is YYREEE in the germline V gene (reference sequence). Trimming took 1 base from V and 2 from J, leaving 5 bases between them. CDR3 length equals 13 residues.

The V gene is TRBV11-2, the J gene TRBJ2-1; D is perhaps TRBD2 (5 bases). This CDR3 contains 13 residues. CDR1 SGHAT and CDR2 FQNNGV come from the germline V gene. V dropped 4 bases and J dropped 7 bases, with 11 bases sitting between them. The CDR3, as DNA: TGTGCCAGCAGCTCATCGAGAGGGAATGAGCAGTTCTTC. This translates into CASSSSRGNEQFF.

This chain uses TRBV10-3 with TRBJ1-4; D is undetermined. The CDR3 consists of 15 residues. Germline V gene sequence: CDR1 ENHRY, CDR2 SYGVKD. V was shortened by 0 bases and J by 6 bases, with 11 bases between the two germline ends. CDR3 in DNA: TGTGCCATCAGTGAGTCTGGGGAGTTGGATGAAAAACTGTTTTTT. Its protein is CAISESGELDEKLFF.

V usage is TRBV9 and J usage is TRBJ2-5; TRBD2 aligns across 11 bases. Germline trimming cut 3 bases from V and 3 bases from J; bases unmatched to any gene: 4. Germline assignment: CDR1 SGDLS and CDR2 YYNGEE. The CDR3 has 15 residues. The CDR3 DNA reads TGTGCCAGCAGCGGATTAGCGGGAGGGGAAGAGACCCAGTACTTC. Translation gives CASSGLAGGEETQYF.

This clone was seen only a few times. This chain uses TRBV7-9 with TRBJ2-3; D is unclear. With 5 bases removed from V and 2 bases from J, the gap between germline ends came to 14 bases. Germline values: CDR1 SEHNR, CDR2 FQNEAQ (reference sequence). The CDR3 length is 15 residues. CDR3 sequence (DNA): TGTGCCAGCAGCCCCAAACGGCGGATCACAGATACGCAGTATTTT. This translates into CASSPKRRITDTQYF.

This chain uses TRBV5-1 with TRBJ1-3, with 7 nucleotides matching TRBD1. The ends lost 4 bases at V and 0 bases at J; junction bases unmatched: 4. The germline CDR1 and CDR2 sequences are SGHRS and YFSETQ. The CDR3 runs to 15 residues. Here the CDR3 reads CASSLRTGSGNTIYF. CDR3 in DNA: TGCGCCAGCAGCCTAAGGACAGGCTCTGGAAACACCATATATTTT.

This chain connects TRBV27 to TRBJ1-1; D ambiguous. Germline CDR1 reads MNHEY; CDR2 reads SMNVEV (reference sequence). V was cut by 0 bases and J by 1 base, with 21 bases left in between. This CDR3 is built from 19 residues. The CDR3 DNA reads as TGTGCCAGCAGTTTATCTGCAGGCACCCCTGGGCGGGCGAACACTGAAGCTTTCTTT. Its translation is CASSLSAGTPGRANTEAFF.

The V call is TRBV12-3 or TRBV12-4, the J call TRBJ1-2; D is uncertain. The CDR3 has 13 residues. V gave up 1 base and J gave up 8 bases, with 11 bases separating them. The CDR3 is CASSLGPYGGYTF. CDR3 DNA: TGTGCCAGCAGTTTAGGGCCGTACGGGGGCTACACCTTC.

The chain is built from TRBV7-2 and TRBJ2-5; 8 bases agree with TRBD1. CDR1 and CDR2 from the germline V gene are SGHTA and FQGNSA. The V segment lost 1 base and the J segment 5 bases; nucleotides outside the gene matches: 6. The length of the CDR3 is 15 residues. The CDR3 coding sequence is TGTGCCAGCAGCTTAGAACAGGGGGGACGGGAGACCCAGTACTTC. This gives the protein CASSLEQGGRETQYF. Full variable domain (missing parts from reference TRBV7-2 and TRBJ2-5): GAGVSQSPSNKVTEKGKDVELRCDPISGHTALYWYRQSLGQGLEFLIYFQGNSAPDKSGLPSDRFSAERTGGSVSTLTIQRTQQEDSAVYLCASSLEQGGRETQYFGPGTRLLVL.

The chain joins TRBV28 to TRBJ2-3; 14 bases map to TRBD2. V lost 4 bases, J lost 5 bases, and 5 bases stayed unmatched. The CDR3 is made up of 16 amino acids. From germline, CDR1 is MDHEN and CDR2 SYDVKM. CDR3 nucleotide sequence: TGTGCCAGCAGTTCCCCGGGACTAGCGGGAGTAGATACGCAGTATTTT. Encoded protein: CASSSPGLAGVDTQYF.

This clone came up a few times. This rearrangement joins TRBV5-6 to TRBJ1-2, with 8 bases fitting TRBD1. Germline V gene sequence: CDR1 SGHDT, CDR2 YYEEEE. V lost 0 bases and J lost 4; bases outside the gene matches: 2. The CDR3 covers 14 residues. The CDR3 loop is CASSLGQGIYGYTF. The CDR3 nucleotides are TGTGCCAGCAGCTTGGGACAGGGGATCTATGGCTACACCTTC.

The chain has TRBV11-2 and TRBJ2-4, with 7 nucleotides matching TRBD1. V was clipped by 5 bases and J by 5 bases; unmatched bases: 9. The CDR3 totals 15 residues. Germline-derived CDR1 and CDR2 are SGHAT and FQNNGV. The CDR3: CASSLRQGAENIQYF. In nucleotides, the CDR3 is TGTGCCAGCAGCCTACGACAGGGTGCAGAAAACATTCAGTACTTC. The whole variable domain, filled in from reference TRBV11-2 and TRBJ2-4, reads EAGVAQSPRYKIIEKRQSVAFWCNPISGHATLYWYQQILGQGPKLLIQFQNNGVVDDSQLPKDRFSAERLKGVDSTLKIQPAKLEDSAVYLCASSLRQGAENIQYFGAGTRLSVL.

This chain connects TRBV9 to TRBJ1-2, with TRBD1 matching over 7 bases. V dropped 2 bases and J dropped 3; count of bases not matched to a gene: 10. The CDR3 runs to 16 residues. CDR1 and CDR2 (germline): SGDLS, YYNGEE. CDR3 amino acids: CASSVRNTTGYYGYTF. The CDR3 DNA reads as TGTGCCAGCAGCGTTCGAAATACGACAGGGTACTATGGCTACACCTTC. The full variable domain, in which reference TRBV9 and TRBJ1-2 provide the parts outside the CDR3, is DSGVTQTPKHLITATGQRVTLRCSPRSGDLSVYWYQQSLDQGLQFLIQYYNGEERAKGNILERFSAQQFPDLHSELNLSSLELGDSALYFCASSVRNTTGYYGYTFGSGTRLTVV.

The rearrangement links TRBV19 to TRBJ2-2; D possibly corresponds to TRBD1 (6 bases). CDR1 and CDR2 (germline): LNHDA, SQIVND (reference sequence). The CDR3 runs to 17 residues. V lost 4 bases, J lost 0 bases, and 15 bases lay in between. CDR3 sequence reads: CASSTGQNRANTGELFF. The CDR3 DNA reads as TGTGCCAGTAGTACAGGACAGAATAGAGCGAACACCGGGGAGCTGTTTTTT.

The chain combines TRBV5-1 with TRBJ2-1; possible D gene TRBD2, 5 bases. The germline V gene has CDR1 SGHRS and CDR2 YFSETQ. The CDR3 is 16 amino acids. V lost 0 bases, J lost 6 bases, and 16 bases lay in between. The CDR3 DNA follows: TGCGCCAGCAGCTTGGGGTCGGGGAGCTGGGGCAATGAGCAGTTCTTC. It codes for CASSLGSGSWGNEQFF.

V is TRBV11-3 and J is TRBJ2-7; D uncertain. Germline V gene sequence: CDR1 SGHNT, CDR2 YENEEA. The V and J ends lost 4 bases and 7 bases respectively, with 8 bases between them. The CDR3 is 11 residues long. The CDR3 DNA reads as TGTGCCAGCAGCTCCGACGGGGAGCAGTACTTC. Translation: CASSSDGEQYF.